One TCR beta chain is described in this entry. The junction departs from germline at one end; a sequencing error may be responsible. Primers used in a second PCR of roughly 6 to 11 cycles were a sample-barcoded 5' primer and a J-beta primer mix. In TCRdb, the 5' RACE reads were re-called with MiXCR into one record per CDR3 protein. The sample has about 1.4 million distinct CDR3 sequences; approximately 60% are singletons. The CDR3 covers 16 residues. Germline assignment: CDR1 SGDLS and CDR2 YYNGEE. These data originate in a study of blood T cells in healthy people across ages. The source of this sequence is a man aged 18 to 29 in good health. Sequencing input: blood. The chain is built from TRBV9 and TRBJ2-3; possible D gene TRBD2, 5 bases. The CDR3 bases are TGTGTCAGCAGCGCCCGAGTAGGGAGTCGTACAGATACGCAGTATTTT. Encoded protein: CVSSARVGSRTDTQYF.